The 28 T cell receptor beta chains in this list originate from one sample, sequenced in a study of T-cell reconstitution after alpha-beta-depleted transplantation in children. Unique molecular identifiers tagged the TCRbeta library. Each CDR3 protein is one row after TCRdb ran MiXCR on the PCR reads. The table has 250,000 to 400,000 distinct CDR3 sequences, about a quarter seen once; the top ten hold 9.5% to 13%. Sequenced here: PBMCs, mostly from graft donor cells, sampled 180 days after TCRalphabeta/CD19-depleted stem cell transplant. The receptors were gathered from a male patient aged 5 to 17 who had a stem cell transplant for acute lymphoblastic leukemia, so the T cells may come from the graft donor.

This clonotype was detected a few times. This chain joins TRBV9 and TRBJ1-3; the match to TRBD1 covers 7 bases. Germline loops: CDR1 SGDLS, CDR2 YYNGEE. Losses at the gene ends were 0 bases for V and 7 bases for J; bases not matched to a gene: 13. The CDR3 extends over 17 amino acids. CDR3 DNA sequence: TGTGCCAGCAGCGTAGACCCGCGGACAGGTTCAAGTAACACCATATATTTT. Its protein product is CASSVDPRTGSSNTIYF.

Many counts were recorded for this clonotype. J is TRBJ2-7 and V is TRBV20-1, with a tentative D call TRBD2 (5 bases). The V end was cut by 5 bases, the J end by 1 base, with 9 bases between. The CDR3 extends over 12 amino acids. In germline, CDR1 is DFQATT, CDR2 SNEGSKA (reference sequence). The CDR3 DNA reads TGCAGTGCTGGAGGTGGGTCCTACGAGCAGTACTTC. This sequence encodes CSAGGGSYEQYF.

The genes are TRBV5-1 and TRBJ1-4, with TRBD1 identical over 7 bases. Losses at the gene ends were 4 bases for V and 8 bases for J; bases not matched to a gene: 11. The CDR3 totals 15 residues. Germline values: CDR1 SGHRS, CDR2 YFSETQ. The CDR3 protein is CASSQNRGRGEKLFF. The DNA for the CDR3 is TGCGCCAGCAGCCAAAACAGGGGAAGAGGCGAAAAACTGTTTTTT.

Only a few counts were recorded for this clonotype. J is TRBJ2-2 and V is TRBV29-1; no clear D. Trimming cost V 0 bases and J 5 bases, with 4 bases left between them. Germline-derived CDR1 and CDR2 are SQVTM and ANQGSEA. The CDR3 spans 12 residues. Written as DNA, the CDR3 is TGCAGCGTTGAAGAACAAACCGGGGAGCTGTTTTTT. It encodes CSVEEQTGELFF.

The CDR3 DNA reads TGTGCCAGCAGTTGGACTAGCGGGAGAGAAGGGACCCAGTACTTC. Amino acid sequence: CASSWTSGREGTQYF. V and J are TRBV12-3 or TRBV12-4 and TRBJ2-5; 13 positions agree with TRBD2. V was clipped by 4 bases and J by 7 bases; unmatched bases: 6. The CDR3 runs to 15 residues.

The chain combines TRBV20-1 with TRBJ2-1; 10 bases match TRBD2. The CDR3 length is 16 residues. Germline trimming cut 6 bases from V and 6 bases from J; bases unmatched to any gene: 14. The germline V gene has CDR1 DFQATT and CDR2 SNEGSKA (reference sequence). CDR3 residues: CSAHWALAGAGNEQFF. In nucleotides, the CDR3 is TGCAGTGCCCACTGGGCTCTAGCGGGAGCTGGCAATGAGCAGTTCTTC.

This clonotype was counted at least ten times. The chain couples TRBV6-6 to TRBJ2-7; unclear D gene. CDR1 MNHNY and CDR2 SVGAGI come from the germline V gene (reference sequence). V dropped 5 bases and J dropped 3 bases, with 5 bases sitting between them. CDR3 size: 11 residues. Here the CDR3 reads CASSGNYEQYF. CDR3 in DNA: TGTGCCAGCAGTGGGAACTACGAGCAGTACTTC.

The V call is TRBV5-6, the J call TRBJ2-1, with D perhaps being TRBD1 or TRBD2 (5 bases each). Deletions cut 1 base from V and 7 bases from J, with 15 bases between. Looked up from germline, CDR1 is SGHDT and CDR2 is YYEEEE. The CDR3 length is 15 residues. CDR3 bases: TGTGCCAGCAGCTTGAAATCGGGGCGCGGGAATGAGCAGTTCTTC. Translating gives CASSLKSGRGNEQFF.

The genes are TRBV7-8 and TRBJ1-6; TRBD1 is a possible D gene (6 bases). This CDR3 comprises 16 residues. Germline CDR1 is SGHVS and CDR2 is FQNEAQ. V was cut by 4 bases and J by 7 bases, with 17 bases left in between. CDR3 DNA sequence: TGTGCCAGCAGCTCCGGCCGGGGACACCCAAATTCACCCCTCCACTTT. Translation: CASSSGRGHPNSPLHF.

The gene calls are TRBV27 and TRBJ2-7; 8 positions match TRBD2. V shed 2 bases and J 5 bases; nucleotides not matched to a gene: 5. There are 14 residues in the CDR3. Germline V gene lookup returns CDR1 MNHEY and CDR2 SMNVEV (reference sequence). CDR3: CASSLRLAGHEQYF. The DNA of the CDR3 is TGTGCCAGCAGTTTACGGCTAGCGGGCCACGAGCAGTACTTC.

V and J are TRBV9 and TRBJ2-5; D is unclear. V lost 0 bases and J lost 0, with 9 bases in between. The CDR3 length is 15 residues. Germline CDR1 reads SGDLS; CDR2 reads YYNGEE. The CDR3: CASSVAPSYQETQYF. The CDR3 DNA is TGTGCCAGCAGCGTAGCCCCATCGTACCAAGAGACCCAGTACTTC. Looking up the rest from reference TRBV9 and TRBJ2-5 gives the full variable domain: DSGVTQTPKHLITATGQRVTLRCSPRSGDLSVYWYQQSLDQGLQFLIQYYNGEERAKGNILERFSAQQFPDLHSELNLSSLELGDSALYFCASSVAPSYQETQYFGPGTRLLVL.

This clonotype occurred a few times. The rearrangement uses TRBV5-1 and TRBJ1-4, with 7 positions matching TRBD1. CDR3 length equals 17 residues. Losses at the gene ends were 1 base for V and 4 bases for J; bases not matched to a gene: 10. Germline assignment: CDR1 SGHRS and CDR2 YFSETQ. As DNA, the CDR3 is TGCGCCAGCAGCTTGCGAGGGGGCGCCGGGGTTAATGAAAAACTGTTTTTT. Residues: CASSLRGGAGVNEKLFF. The full variable domain, completed using reference TRBV5-1 and TRBJ1-4, is KAGVTQTPRYLIKTRGQQVTLSCSPISGHRSVSWYQQTPGQGLQFLFEYFSETQRNKGNFPGRFSGRQFSNSRSEMNVSTLELGDSALYLCASSLRGGAGVNEKLFFGSGTQLSVL.

A remark on this clonotype: Since no conserved phenylalanine or tryptophan closes the CDR3, a read error is the likely cause. The rearrangement joins TRBV7-8 to TRBJ2-7; no definite D call. CDR3 length equals 12 residues. From germline, CDR1 is SGHVS and CDR2 FQNEAQ. V lost 5 bases to trimming and J lost 3 bases, with 8 bases between them. This CDR3 reads CASSARNYEQYL. CDR3 DNA sequence: TGTGCCAGCAGCGCCAGGAACTACGAGCAGTACTTA.

This clonotype was picked up a small number of times. This sequence joins TRBV6-5 and TRBJ2-5, with D perhaps matching TRBD2 (6 bases). The germline V and J ends were trimmed by 2 bases and 5 bases, with 12 bases remaining between them. Per germline, CDR1 MNHEY and CDR2 SVGAGI. The CDR3 is 14 residues long. The CDR3 loop reads CASSYGGFSETQYF. The CDR3 nucleotides read TGTGCCAGCAGTTACGGGGGGTTTTCTGAGACCCAGTACTTC.

CDR3 protein: CASSLQQGAYEQYF. CDR3 sequence (DNA): TGTGCCAGCAGTTTACAACAGGGGGCATACGAGCAGTACTTC. This chain uses TRBV28 with TRBJ2-7, with 9 bases that match TRBD1. CDR1 MDHEN and CDR2 SYDVKM come from the germline V gene. J gave up 4 bases and V 2 bases, and 3 bases lay outside the gene matches. The CDR3 is 14 amino acids.

J is TRBJ2-3 and V is TRBV27, with D tentatively TRBD2 (6 bases). The V gene lost 3 bases and the J gene lost 2 bases, with 9 bases spanning the gap. The CDR3 is made up of 14 amino acids. The germline V gene has CDR1 MNHEY and CDR2 SMNVEV (reference sequence). The CDR3 coding sequence is TGTGCCAGCAGTTTCGGGGGTAACACAGATACGCAGTATTTT. Residues: CASSFGGNTDTQYF.

The rearrangement joins TRBV13 to TRBJ2-1; 13 bases match TRBD2. CDR1 PRHDT and CDR2 FYEKMQ come from the germline V gene (reference sequence). The CDR3 extends over 17 amino acids. The V segment lost 4 bases and the J segment 9 bases; nucleotides outside the gene matches: 12. The CDR3: CASSSHGLAGVGGEQFF. The CDR3 DNA is TGTGCCAGCAGCTCACACGGACTAGCGGGAGTGGGTGGTGAGCAGTTCTTC.

The J gene is TRBJ2-1, the V gene TRBV5-1; TRBD2 matches at 9 bases. After removal of 5 bases from V and 6 bases from J, the junction contained 6 bases not matched to a gene. This CDR3 is built from 14 residues. From germline, CDR1 is SGHRS and CDR2 YFSETQ. As DNA, the CDR3 is TGCGCCAGCAGAATAGCGGGAGCGAGCAATGAGCAGTTCTTC. It codes for CASRIAGASNEQFF.

This clonotype has just a few counts. V usage is TRBV11-2 and J usage is TRBJ1-2, with a possible D match to TRBD1 (5 bases). CDR1 is SGHAT and CDR2 is FQNNGV in the germline V gene. CDR3 size: 15 residues. Trimming shortened V by 5 bases and J by 3 bases, and 16 bases separated the two germline ends. CDR3 nucleotides: TGTGCCAGCAGCCTCCCTGGGGCAGGGTACTATGGCTACACCTTC. It is translated as CASSLPGAGYYGYTF.

CDR3 region: CASSDRGQLVTQYF. Written as DNA, the CDR3 is TGCGCCAGCAGCGACAGGGGGCAGCTTGTGACCCAGTACTTC. The chain carries TRBV10-2 and TRBJ2-5; 10 bases line up with TRBD1. Germline V gene data show CDR1 as WSHSY and CDR2 as SAAADI. The CDR3 consists of 14 residues. The trim removed 6 bases at V and 7 bases at J, leaving 8 bases unmatched.

The rearrangement joins TRBV4-1 to TRBJ1-3; D perhaps matches TRBD1 (5 bases). The ends were cut back, 1 base at V and 2 bases at J, with 15 bases in the middle. This CDR3 spans 17 amino acids. Germline V CDR1 and CDR2: MGHRA, YSYEKL. The CDR3 reads CASSQVRGPGTGNTIYF. CDR3 nucleotide sequence: TGCGCCAGCAGCCAAGTAAGGGGCCCTGGCACTGGAAACACCATATATTTT.

This clonotype was observed a handful of times. The J gene is TRBJ1-2, the V gene TRBV5-1; tentatively, D is TRBD1 (5 bases). The CDR3 runs 15 residues. Germline values: CDR1 SGHRS, CDR2 YFSETQ. With 0 bases removed from V and 4 bases from J, the gap between germline ends came to 13 bases. CDR3 loop: CASSLVIGGLYGYTF. The CDR3, as DNA: TGCGCCAGCAGCTTGGTAATCGGGGGTCTCTATGGCTACACCTTC. The full variable domain, in which reference TRBV5-1 and TRBJ1-2 provide the parts outside the CDR3, is KAGVTQTPRYLIKTRGQQVTLSCSPISGHRSVSWYQQTPGQGLQFLFEYFSETQRNKGNFPGRFSGRQFSNSRSEMNVSTLELGDSALYLCASSLVIGGLYGYTFGSGTRLTVV.

This chain uses TRBV27 with TRBJ2-7; 9 nucleotides line up with TRBD1. Germline trimming cut 10 bases from V and 5 bases from J; bases unmatched to any gene: 18. CDR3 size: 16 residues. Germline assignment: CDR1 MNHEY and CDR2 SMNVEV (reference sequence). The CDR3 DNA follows: TGTGCCACCCAAATTCTGTACGACAGGGGGTATCACGAGCAGTACTTC. It specifies CATQILYDRGYHEQYF.

This chain links TRBV5-1 with TRBJ2-4; maybe TRBD1 (6 bases). This CDR3 is 20 amino acids long. The V and J ends lost 4 bases and 0 bases respectively, with 26 bases between them. CDR1 and CDR2 from the germline V gene are SGHRS and YFSETQ. CDR3 DNA: TGCGCCAGCAGCAATCGGGACACACAATGGGAAAGGATAGCCAAAAACATTCAGTACTTC. It translates to CASSNRDTQWERIAKNIQYF.

This chain connects TRBV10-3 to TRBJ2-5; TRBD1 matches at 8 bases. Germline V gene sequence: CDR1 ENHRY, CDR2 SYGVKD. The CDR3 spans 14 residues. With 10 bases clipped from V and 5 bases from J, the junction kept 12 bases outside the gene matches. This chain's CDR3 is CASADREVRETQYF. The CDR3 DNA follows: TGTGCCAGCGCGGACAGGGAGGTACGGGAGACCCAGTACTTC.

The V and J genes are TRBV5-1 and TRBJ2-3, with TRBD2 matching over 9 bases. Per the germline V gene, CDR1 is SGHRS and CDR2 is YFSETQ. With 3 bases clipped from V and 6 bases from J, the junction kept 14 bases outside the gene matches. This CDR3 contains 17 residues. CDR3: CASSSFPAGGPTDTQYF. For the CDR3, the DNA is TGCGCCAGCAGCTCTTTCCCGGCGGGAGGGCCTACTGATACGCAGTATTTT.

This clonotype has a handful of counts. The V and J genes are TRBV29-1 and TRBJ2-7; 7 nucleotides agree with TRBD1. Germline V lookup: CDR1 SQVTM, CDR2 ANQGSEA. With 6 bases clipped from V and 6 bases from J, the junction kept 17 bases outside the gene matches. This CDR3 is 15 amino acids long. The CDR3 nucleotides read TGCAGCGTACACACCAGGGGGACAAATCCCTCCGAGCAGTACTTC. The encoded protein is CSVHTRGTNPSEQYF.

In its sample, this clonotype was seen a few times. The chain employs TRBV29-1 and TRBJ2-3, with 12 bases aligning to TRBD2. Per the germline V gene, CDR1 is SQVTM and CDR2 is ANQGSEA. This CDR3 is 18 amino acids long. V was pared by 4 bases and J by 4 bases, with 15 bases of the junction left unmatched. CDR3 nucleotides: TGCAGCGTTGTCACTACTAGCGGGAGGTTAACGTGGGCAGATACGCAGTATTTT. Amino acids: CSVVTTSGRLTWADTQYF.